The clone carrying this TCR beta chain appeared a few times. This sample was taken from a study of T cells after yellow fever vaccination. At the level of the study: The authors prepared low-cell-number fractions using SMART-Seq v4 Ultra Low Input.

TCRdb re-called the 5' RACE reads through MiXCR, storing one row per CDR3 protein. This sample has a few hundred thousand distinct CDR3 sequences, with approximately 21% found just once. This CDR3 region has 15 residues. Trimming pared 6 bases from V and 8 bases from J, leaving 19 bases between. CDR1 and CDR2 (germline): MNHNS, SASEGT. This clonotype was obtained from a man aged 30 to 45 who received the YFV17D yellow fever vaccine. The sequencing used PBMCs, collected 15 days after the yellow fever booster vaccination. V gene TRBV6-1 combines with J gene TRBJ2-2, with unresolved D. CDR3 in amino acids: CASSGRVGLTGELFF. The CDR3 coding sequence is TGTGCCAGCAGCGGGCGTGTTGGTCTGACGGGGGAGCTGTTTTTT.